The rows below give T cell receptor beta chains drawn from one sample of a study of blood T cell repertoires in COVID-19. Repertoires were generated with immunoSEQ multiplex PCR, while TCRdb's copy carries only in-frame clones and drops some. The sample has about 150,000 clones; roughly nine tenths are singletons. The material sequenced was peripheral blood. These receptors originate from a woman in her fifties or sixties with active COVID-19. CDR3s include the opening cysteine and the closing phenylalanine or tryptophan. The order of the fields is J gene, CDR3 length, V gene, CDR3 protein.

j_gene: TRBJ1-2
len: 14
v_gene: TRBV6-1
CDR3aa: CASSEAAGFYGYTF

j_gene: TRBJ2-7
len: 17
v_gene: TRBV5-4
CDR3aa: CASSSLPGTGPLYEQYF

j_gene: TRBJ2-7
len: 16
v_gene: TRBV4-1
CDR3aa: CASSQAPRDSTYEQYF

j_gene: TRBJ2-1
len: 14
v_gene: TRBV10-2
CDR3aa: CASSDSGLHNEQFF

j_gene: TRBJ2-3
len: 20
v_gene: TRBV15
CDR3aa: CATSTFSGLAGGRGTDTQYF

j_gene: TRBJ2-3
len: 14
v_gene: TRBV28
CDR3aa: CASKGLAVTDTQYF

j_gene: TRBJ2-7
len: 15
v_gene: TRBV10-3
CDR3aa: CAISLSGRKRGEQYF

j_gene: TRBJ1-1
len: 15
v_gene: TRBV18
CDR3aa: CASSPEVVLNTEAFF

j_gene: TRBJ2-1
len: 15
v_gene: TRBV27
CDR3aa: CASSLTGTSTYEQFF

j_gene: TRBJ2-7
len: 13
v_gene: TRBV6-5
CDR3aa: CASTLRGSYEQYF

j_gene: TRBJ2-7
len: 16
v_gene: TRBV27
CDR3aa: CASSLSYRKNSYEQYF

j_gene: TRBJ2-3
len: 17
v_gene: TRBV2
CDR3aa: CASSGPLFGVSPPAQYF

j_gene: TRBJ1-5
len: 15
v_gene: TRBV6-1
CDR3aa: CASSETGYSNQPQHF

j_gene: TRBJ2-7
len: 13
v_gene: TRBV5-5
CDR3aa: CASSRQGMNEQYF